This entry lists 11 T cell receptor beta chains sequenced from one sample in a study of T cell repertoires in cytomegalovirus infection. Their antigen targets remain unknown. TCRdb reprocessed the reads via MiXCR and lists one record per CDR3 protein. Of fewer than 850,000 distinct CDR3 sequences in the sample, roughly 29% are singletons; the top ten hold under 15%. Sequences were derived from cultured CD8+ T cells from PBMCs, sampled from culture after CMV antigen stimulation. These receptors originate from a human donor in good health (CMV status not recorded). Some clones in this sample may be carry-over from other donors' samples.

This clonotype was observed a few times. This chain joins TRBV25-1 and TRBJ2-1; D might be TRBD1 (6 bases). CDR1 and CDR2 (germline): MGHDK, SYGVNS. Trimming took 3 bases from V and 4 from J, leaving 10 bases between them. There are 14 residues in the CDR3. The CDR3 is CASSEPGQYNEQFF. CDR3 DNA sequence: TGTGCCAGCAGTGAGCCGGGACAATACAATGAGCAGTTCTTC.

The gene calls are TRBV9 and TRBJ2-5; 9 nucleotides align to TRBD1. Germline loops: CDR1 SGDLS, CDR2 YYNGEE. V lost 3 bases, J lost 5 bases, and 11 bases stayed unmatched. The CDR3 spans 16 residues. Written as DNA, the CDR3 is TGTGCCAGCAGCGGTGGGGACAGGGATGTCAAGGAGACCCAGTACTTC. This gives the protein CASSGGDRDVKETQYF.

This clonotype was detected many times. The chain employs TRBV28 and TRBJ2-6, with no clear D. The germline V gene has CDR1 MDHEN and CDR2 SYDVKM. The CDR3 consists of 14 residues. Trimming pared 5 bases from V and 8 bases from J, leaving 13 bases between. CDR3 in amino acids: CASSPPKRSNVLTF. DNA of the CDR3: TGTGCCAGCAGTCCCCCCAAGAGGTCCAACGTCCTGACTTTC.

Turning to this clonotype: The CDR3 ends on some other residue instead of the conserved phenylalanine or tryptophan, so this is likely a read error. The chain recombines TRBV13 with TRBJ2-3; TRBD2 agrees at 11 bases. V lost 0 bases, J lost 2 bases, and 7 bases stayed unmatched. The CDR3 is made up of 18 amino acids. Germline CDR1 is PRHDT and CDR2 is FYEKMQ (reference sequence). CDR3 protein: CASSLGLAGGLPTDTQYS. The DNA for the CDR3 is TGTGCCAGCAGCTTAGGCCTAGCGGGGGGCTTACCCACAGATACGCAGTATTCT.

In its sample, this clonotype was seen once. This chain connects TRBV9 to TRBJ2-5, with 7 bases matching TRBD2. Trimming cost V 6 bases and J 5 bases; bases outside gene matches: 7. There are 13 residues in the CDR3. Germline V CDR1 and CDR2: SGDLS, YYNGEE. The CDR3 is CASNTGLEETQYF. The CDR3 DNA reads as TGTGCCAGCAACACCGGACTAGAGGAGACCCAGTACTTC.

The rearrangement uses TRBV2 and TRBJ2-1, with D perhaps TRBD1 or TRBD2 (5 bases each). The CDR3 length is 12 residues. Trimming shortened V by 8 bases and J by 9 bases, and 14 bases separated the two germline ends. Per the germline V gene, CDR1 is SNHLY and CDR2 is FYNNEI. The CDR3 sequence is CASRALGGEQFF. In nucleotides, the CDR3 is TGTGCCAGCCGGGCCCTTGGGGGTGAGCAGTTCTTC.

This clonotype occurred a few times. The V and J genes are TRBV5-6 and TRBJ1-3; 12 bases align to TRBD1. After removal of 0 bases from V and 8 bases from J, the junction contained 3 bases not matched to a gene. The CDR3 consists of 15 residues. Germline loops: CDR1 SGHDT, CDR2 YYEEEE. The CDR3 sequence: CASSLAGTGGHTIYF. The CDR3, as DNA: TGTGCCAGCAGCTTGGCCGGGACAGGGGGCCACACCATATATTTT.

This clonotype showed up many times. V gene TRBV7-6 combines with J gene TRBJ2-7; no reliable D call. The CDR3 totals 14 residues. V lost 5 bases, J lost 0 bases, and 11 bases lay in between. Per the germline V gene, CDR1 is SGHVS and CDR2 is FNYEAQ. The CDR3 nucleotides read TGTGCCAGCAGCACCTATTCCAGCTCCTACGAGCAGTACTTC. It specifies CASSTYSSSYEQYF.

This clonotype has ten or more counts. This chain joins TRBV7-6 and TRBJ1-1; D may be TRBD1 (6 bases). The CDR3 runs to 13 residues. The germline gives CDR1 SGHVS, CDR2 FNYEAQ. With 5 bases removed from V and 7 bases from J, the gap between germline ends came to 14 bases. The CDR3 coding sequence is TGTGCCAGCAGCCCCAGGGGACGGATTGAAGCTTTCTTT. Its translation is CASSPRGRIEAFF.

This clonotype was detected ten times or more. CDR3 sequence: CASSFARGRNEQFF. CDR3 bases: TGTGCCAGCAGTTTCGCCAGGGGGCGGAATGAGCAGTTCTTC. This rearrangement joins TRBV12-3 or TRBV12-4 to TRBJ2-1; 8 nucleotides line up with TRBD1. This CDR3 is built from 14 residues. V dropped 3 bases and J dropped 7; count of bases not matched to a gene: 5.

V is TRBV7-9 and J is TRBJ1-2; 10 bases fit TRBD1. This CDR3 is 17 amino acids long. The junction had 8 bases not matched to a gene; V was cut back by 4 bases and J by 0 bases. From germline, CDR1 is SEHNR and CDR2 FQNEAQ (reference sequence). The chain's CDR3 is CASSSKTGTGANYGYTF. The CDR3 DNA reads as TGTGCCAGCAGCTCCAAAACCGGGACAGGGGCTAACTATGGCTACACCTTC.